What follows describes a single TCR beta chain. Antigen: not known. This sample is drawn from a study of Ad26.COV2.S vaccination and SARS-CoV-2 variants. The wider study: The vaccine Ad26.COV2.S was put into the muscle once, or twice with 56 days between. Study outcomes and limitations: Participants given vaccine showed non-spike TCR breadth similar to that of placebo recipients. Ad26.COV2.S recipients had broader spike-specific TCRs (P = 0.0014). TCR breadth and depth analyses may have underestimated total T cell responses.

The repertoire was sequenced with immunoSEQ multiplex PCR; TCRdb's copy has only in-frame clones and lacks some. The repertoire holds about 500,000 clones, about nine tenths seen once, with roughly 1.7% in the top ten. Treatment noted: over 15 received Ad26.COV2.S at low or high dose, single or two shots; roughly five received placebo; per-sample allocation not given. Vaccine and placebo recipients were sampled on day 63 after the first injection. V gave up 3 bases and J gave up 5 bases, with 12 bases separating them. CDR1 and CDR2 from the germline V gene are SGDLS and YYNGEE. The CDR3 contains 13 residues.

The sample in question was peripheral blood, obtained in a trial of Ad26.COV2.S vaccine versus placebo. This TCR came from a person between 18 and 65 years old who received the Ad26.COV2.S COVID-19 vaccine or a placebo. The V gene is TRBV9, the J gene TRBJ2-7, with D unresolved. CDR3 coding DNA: TGTGCCAGCAGCGGTACCCCCGGAGACGAGCAGTACTTC. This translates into CASSGTPGDEQYF.